Listed below are T cell receptor beta chains from one sample, sequenced in a study of STAT5B mutations in CD4+ large granular lymphocyte leukemia. The data were produced by immunoSEQ multiplex PCR, yet TCRdb's version contains in-frame clones alone and is incomplete. The sample has about 22,000 clones; about 78% are singletons. Sequencing was performed on CD4+ T cells from blood buffy coats. These receptors came from a human donor in good health. Both conserved end residues are part of each CDR3. The order of the fields is J gene, V gene, CDR3 length, CDR3 protein.

J gene: TRBJ1-3
V gene: TRBV7-9
CDR3 length: 15
CDR3 protein: CASSPNLGTGNTIYF

J gene: TRBJ2-2
V gene: TRBV11-2
CDR3 length: 17
CDR3 protein: CASSLAGGKTSTGELFF

J gene: TRBJ2-6
V gene: TRBV2
CDR3 length: 18
CDR3 protein: CASSEGGAHTPGANVLTF

J gene: TRBJ1-1
V gene: TRBV29-1
CDR3 length: 12
CDR3 protein: CSVSTGGTEAFF

J gene: TRBJ1-2
V gene: TRBV19
CDR3 length: 15
CDR3 protein: CASSSQGTGRYGYTF

J gene: TRBJ2-5
V gene: TRBV7-2
CDR3 length: 15
CDR3 protein: CASSTHSGGQETQYF

J gene: TRBJ2-6
V gene: TRBV15
CDR3 length: 15
CDR3 protein: CATSEGGYGANVLTF

J gene: TRBJ1-2
V gene: TRBV7-2
CDR3 length: 13
CDR3 protein: CASTKDRVGGYTF

J gene: TRBJ1-3
V gene: TRBV5-1
CDR3 length: 15
CDR3 protein: CASSLSGVGGNTIYF

J gene: TRBJ2-2
V gene: TRBV7-9
CDR3 length: 15
CDR3 protein: CASSPGQGYTGELFF

J gene: TRBJ1-5
V gene: TRBV29-1
CDR3 length: 13
CDR3 protein: CSVAMGSNQPQHF

J gene: TRBJ2-2
V gene: TRBV14
CDR3 length: 16
CDR3 protein: CASSPLRGWKTGELFF

J gene: TRBJ1-3
V gene: TRBV7-8
CDR3 length: 16
CDR3 protein: CASSPGGPNSGNTIYF

J gene: TRBJ2-5
V gene: TRBV7-2
CDR3 length: 13
CDR3 protein: CASSRQVVETQYF

J gene: TRBJ2-5
V gene: TRBV5-1
CDR3 length: 13
CDR3 protein: CASSLDGGLTQYF

J gene: TRBJ2-4
V gene: TRBV4-1
CDR3 length: 16
CDR3 protein: CASSQGVGLLSSIQYF

J gene: TRBJ1-2
V gene: TRBV2
CDR3 length: 14
CDR3 protein: CASSALDSRYGYTF

J gene: TRBJ1-1
V gene: TRBV5-1
CDR3 length: 16
CDR3 protein: CASSFESARGGTEAFF

J gene: TRBJ2-6
V gene: TRBV2
CDR3 length: 15
CDR3 protein: CASSYGSSGANVLTF

J gene: TRBJ2-3
V gene: TRBV9
CDR3 length: 14
CDR3 protein: CASSTSASPDTQYF

J gene: TRBJ2-5
V gene: TRBV7-9
CDR3 length: 15
CDR3 protein: CASSAGLAGGETQYF

J gene: TRBJ2-7
V gene: TRBV18
CDR3 length: 13
CDR3 protein: CASSPSIIDEQYF

J gene: TRBJ2-2
V gene: TRBV4-2
CDR3 length: 13
CDR3 protein: CASSQDINRELFF

J gene: TRBJ1-5
V gene: TRBV7-2
CDR3 length: 15
CDR3 protein: CASSFEAGKIQPQHF

J gene: TRBJ2-5
V gene: TRBV9
CDR3 length: 14
CDR3 protein: CASSVGTGQETQYF

J gene: TRBJ1-5
V gene: TRBV28
CDR3 length: 15
CDR3 protein: CASSPQAGQRGPQHF

J gene: TRBJ2-5
V gene: TRBV15
CDR3 length: 15
CDR3 protein: CATSRYGTHQETQYF

J gene: TRBJ1-2
V gene: TRBV10-3
CDR3 length: 15
CDR3 protein: CAISESTGTGVGYTF

J gene: TRBJ2-1
V gene: TRBV5-8
CDR3 length: 15
CDR3 protein: CASTQGGTGHNEQFF

J gene: TRBJ1-1
V gene: TRBV6-5
CDR3 length: 15
CDR3 protein: CASSYSGGVYTEAFF

J gene: TRBJ2-2
V gene: TRBV5-6
CDR3 length: 14
CDR3 protein: CASSRPSPAGELFF

J gene: TRBJ1-4
V gene: TRBV19
CDR3 length: 13
CDR3 protein: CASSTYRPEKLFF

J gene: TRBJ2-3
V gene: TRBV13
CDR3 length: 15
CDR3 protein: CASSLVGGGRDTQYF

J gene: TRBJ1-1
V gene: TRBV5-1
CDR3 length: 13
CDR3 protein: CASSPRRETEAFF

J gene: TRBJ2-2
V gene: TRBV5-1
CDR3 length: 14
CDR3 protein: CASSLKGNTGELFF

J gene: TRBJ2-3
V gene: TRBV4-3
CDR3 length: 16
CDR3 protein: CASSQDASGSLDTQYF

J gene: TRBJ2-7
V gene: TRBV7-3
CDR3 length: 13
CDR3 protein: CASSPGRDDEQYF

J gene: TRBJ2-3
V gene: TRBV20-1
CDR3 length: 11
CDR3 protein: CTAEHTDTQYF

J gene: TRBJ2-1
V gene: TRBV25-1
CDR3 length: 11
CDR3 protein: CASRRYNEQFF

J gene: TRBJ1-1
V gene: TRBV5-1
CDR3 length: 15
CDR3 protein: CASSQLIGKNTEAFF

J gene: TRBJ2-1
V gene: TRBV2
CDR3 length: 15
CDR3 protein: CASSTTGLDNNEQFF